This T cell receptor (beta chain) was found in a study of T-cell memory formation after mild COVID-19 (dated by TCRdb to the early 2020s). In the study overall: Most TCR sequence clusters were specific to one of the two donors. The cohort comprised two young, previously healthy adult volunteers, one female and one male. T-cell clones expanding and contracting after mild COVID-19 in a couple of donors were tracked by longitudinal TCRalpha and TCRbeta repertoire sequencing. Overall study results and their limits: The second-wave clones that peaked on day 37 were not confirmed to be SARS-CoV-2 specific. From day 15 to 85, contracting clones showed balanced CD4/CD8 phenotypes, whereas a second wave of clones that expanded from day 15 to 37 leaned towards CD4+. Some responding clones were detected in pre-infection memory, which suggested that pre-existing cross-reactive memory T cells had joined the SARS-CoV-2 response. Contracting CD4+ clones appeared mostly in the CM and EM memory subsets, whereas CD8+ clones were enriched in EMRA. The study covered only two mild cases, and larger cohorts including severe cases with pre-infection samples were considered necessary.

The sequencer was an Illumina NovaSeq 6000. cDNA libraries for TCRalpha and TCRbeta were prepared by 5'RACE using constant-segment primers, with sample barcodes and unique molecular identifiers added. Trizol reagent was used to extract RNA from every sample. The libraries were amplified in two PCR steps, and the second step added a second sample barcode and Illumina TruSeq adapters. The libraries were sequenced on an Illumina NovaSeq using 2 x 150 bp paired-end reads. Regarding the original processing steps: Demultiplexing of reads and collapsing into UMI-guided consensus sequences were performed with migec v1.2.7. Using mixcr v2.1.11, UMI consensuses were aligned to TRA and TRB V and J templates and then assembled into clonotypes. Expanded or contracted clonotypes were those called significant by both edgeR and NoisET, with noise models trained on biological replicates. For edgeR calls, a false discovery rate-adjusted p below 0.01 and a log2 fold-change threshold of 1 were applied. As an exploratory analysis of dynamics, PCA with hierarchical clustering was applied to max-normalized trajectories of the 1000 most abundant clonotypes. The CD4 or CD8 phenotype of responding clones was assigned using the separately sequenced CD4+ and CD8+ repertoires. The public sequencing data were trimmed at Q25 with fastp and processed into clonotypes with MiXCR by TCRdb, which kept only in-frame beta chains. Every entry covers one CDR3 protein and lists the most common genes and DNA from its rows. These V and J calls originate from TCRdb's pipeline instead of the authors' own analysis. This sample comprises hundreds of thousands of distinct CDR3 sequences, 20% to 25% of them detected only once. Under 15% of the sample goes to the ten largest clones.

PBMCs were isolated by Ficoll-Paque density gradient centrifugation. Concerning this clonotype: There is no known antigen for this receptor. No much larger clone is present one base from it, and per-base qualities are unavailable.

Reading the germline V gene (reference sequence) gives CDR1 LNHNV and CDR2 YYDKDF. The CDR3 runs 17 residues from the cysteine to the phenylalanine. The entry retains the CDR3 DNA only, 51 bases that are in frame from base 1. The V and J ends are trimmed by 0 bases and 2 bases, leaving 14 bases between them. Input material: PBMCs or a T cell subset sorted from them (not recorded which). This TCR was recovered from an adult woman who had mild COVID-19 (a few samples of this study predate the infection). The sample titles of this study are shuffled in the database, so cell type and time point are left out; the donor was told from shared clones. The rearranged chain carries TRBV15 and TRBJ2-4; a tentative D match to TRBD2 spans 5 bases. The sequenced DNA: TGTGCCACCAGCAGAGAAGGCGGGTTAGGTTCCAAAAACATTCAGTACTTC. This yields the protein CATSREGGLGSKNIQYF.